This T cell receptor beta chain emerged from a study of blood T cell repertoires in COVID-19. Some clones are missing from TCRdb's copy, which holds only in-frame ones; the method was immunoSEQ multiplex PCR. The sample records fewer than 90,000 clones, approximately 86% being singletons. The CDR3 runs to 13 residues. Per the germline V gene, CDR1 is LNHDA and CDR2 is SQIVND (reference sequence). Trimming stripped 8 bases from V and 3 bases from J, with 13 bases between. Input material: peripheral blood. The J gene is TRBJ1-2, the V gene TRBV19, with a tentative D call TRBD1 (6 bases). The TCR originated in a male donor with acute or convalescent COVID-19. The CDR3 protein is CASLKKGDYGYTF. Written as DNA, the CDR3 is TGTGCCAGTTTAAAGAAGGGGGACTATGGCTACACCTTC.